This T cell receptor (beta chain) was sequenced for a study of CXCR3-negative and CXCR3-positive naive CD8 T cells. At the level of the study: With about 1.5 +/- 0.3 million reads per library, the TRB reads numbered roughly 140 million in total.

Findings of the study overall: Both naive subsets showed comparably high diversity, and memory CD8+ cells showed much lower diversity.

Germline CDR1 MDHEN, CDR2 SYDVKM. This CDR3 spans 13 amino acids. Carrying UMI labels, the TRB cDNA libraries were prepared through 5' RACE. TCRdb re-analyzed the 5' RACE reads; it lists each CDR3 protein once, without DNA. There are tens of thousands of distinct CDR3 sequences in the sample, with 13% to 15% held by the top ten. About this clonotype itself: Antigen: not known.

Using triplicate sorts, approximately 300,000 cells were collected each time from every CD8+ T cell subset. This sequence was found in a human donor in good health. Some clones in this sample may be carry-over from other donors' samples. The chain recombines TRBV28 with TRBJ2-1; the D gene TCRdb calls, TRBD1, cannot be checked with no DNA. Sequencing was carried out using memory CD8+ T cells from blood. This CDR3 reads CASSPGGYNEQFF.